The source of this T cell receptor beta chain is a study of OX40 agonist ivuxolimab in advanced cancers. Study-wide findings and caveats: Expanded clones tended on average to be more numerous among CD8+ T cells than CD4+. Among the lowest peripheral clonal expansion occurred in 0.1-3.0 mg/kg partial responders.

Clones were sequenced by immunoSEQ multiplex PCR, and TCRdb holds only the in-frame ones, with some missing. The sample holds some 80,000 clones, approximately 90% seen once. V gave up 0 bases and J gave up 7 bases, with 13 bases separating them. The V gene's germline CDR1 is SGHRS and CDR2 YFSETQ. The CDR3 has 14 residues. Comments on this clone: Its antigen is not known.

With autoimmune disease history or systemic immunosuppression, patients were excluded. This chain links TRBV5-1 with TRBJ1-2, with no clear D. The material sequenced was CD4+ or CD8+ T cells sorted from blood, taken in a trial of the OX40 agonist ivuxolimab. The sequence came from an adult with an advanced solid tumor such as melanoma, head and neck, liver or kidney cancer. CDR3: CASSLGLEAGGYTF. The CDR3 DNA sequence: TGCGCCAGCAGCTTGGGGCTGGAAGCGGGTGGCTACACCTTC.